This TCR beta chain derives from a study of CD39 and CD103 CD8 tumor-infiltrating T cells (dated by TCRdb to between 2018 and 2020). A note on the overall study: Repertoire comparisons were shown for an HPV-positive HNSCC, an HPV-negative HNSCC, an ovarian cancer and a melanoma patient. Repertoires of CD8 TIL subsets defined by CD103 and CD39 were compared with peripheral memory CD8 T cells by TCRbeta CDR3 deep sequencing.

Regarding this clone: The specificity of this receptor is unknown. No quality values exist for individual bases; no much larger clone is one base distant.

For each subset, genomic DNA was extracted from about 10,000 to 100,000 sorted cells using the DNeasy Blood and Tissue Kit. TCRbeta V-J or V-D-J regions were sequenced and mapped by the immunoSEQ service, with coverage above 10x per sample. Per the authors' processing: Analysis was restricted to productive rearrangements exported from the immunoSEQ Analyzer platform, and clonality was assessed using the 500 most abundant clones. The Morisita-Horn similarity index and the Jaccard index were used to quantify the overlap in repertoires between populations. Morisita-Horn similarity between CD8 T-cell subset TCR repertoires was measured in roughly six cancer patients. Sourced from immuneACCESS, this table was stored by TCRdb with only in-frame sequences that have V and J called. A share of the clones is absent; for the studies checked, an unresolved V gene accounts for under half, and the remainder has no known explanation. V and J calls plus clone size are reproduced from that table; the DNA served to infer D and trimming. This sample holds around 3,400 clones; 63% were observed only once. The top ten constitute about 25% of the sample.

The CDR3 goes from the cysteine to the phenylalanine over 13 residues. Left in the record is the CDR3 DNA by itself, 39 bases read in frame from the first base. The germline ends are 11 bases apart after V is trimmed by 2 bases and J by 6 bases. CDR1 SGDLS and CDR2 YYNGEE were looked up in the germline V gene. No therapy was being received by patients at the time of sample collection, although prior treatments had ranged from chemotherapy, radiotherapy, surgery and immunotherapy to none. After thawing, cells were enriched for T lymphocytes using a negative-selection kit, and EpCAM beads were added for tumor-infiltrating lymphocytes. CD8 TIL subsets were FACS-sorted as CD3+CD4-CD8+CD45RA- cells split by CD39 and CD103 expression into DN, SP and DP. Tumor specimens were cut into small pieces, digested for 1 h with hyaluronidase, collagenase and DNase, then filtered, enriched over Ficoll and cryopreserved. Populations were sorted to approximately 99% purity on a FACSAria II, and cell pellets were frozen for TCR sequencing without culture.

What the work shows at the level of the full study, not this receptor alone: Clonotypes from DN TILs largely overlapped with peripheral memory CD8 repertoires, while clonotypes from DP TILs were only rarely found in blood or uninvolved lymph node. DP CD8 TILs appeared more oligoclonal than DN and SP CD8 TILs and blood memory CD8 T cells, with top 30 clonotypes covering about 50-86%.

The chain is made from TRBV9 and TRBJ1-1; the D gene is perhaps TRBD1, from 5 matching bases. The sample was CD39- CD103- CD8+ T cells sorted from the tumor. This sample's cell subset or site label indicates: CD103-CD39- double-negative CD45RA- CD8 T cells. The clonotype originates from a human donor with head and neck squamous cell carcinoma. The CDR3 region: CASSVGDFAEAFF. The nucleotide sequence is TGTGCCAGCAGCGTGGGGGACTTCGCTGAAGCTTTCTTT.